Sequencing of this T cell receptor beta chain was carried out in a study of blood T cell repertoires in COVID-19. Some clones are missing from TCRdb's copy, which holds only in-frame ones; the method was immunoSEQ multiplex PCR. The repertoire consists of approximately 170,000 clones, with approximately 93% occurring once and the leading ten covering 1.5% to 2.5%. Germline CDR1 is SGHRS and CDR2 is YFSETQ. With V trimmed by 5 bases and J by 4 bases, 10 bases remained unmatched. This CDR3 comprises 16 residues. Specimen: peripheral blood. The sequence was collected from a woman aged 60-75 years with COVID-19, enrolled during active disease. This sequence joins TRBV5-1 and TRBJ2-1; 9 positions match TRBD2. The CDR3 region has the DNA TGCGCCAGCAGTTACTCCGGGACTAGCTCATACAATGAGCAGTTCTTC. Encoded protein: CASSYSGTSSYNEQFF.